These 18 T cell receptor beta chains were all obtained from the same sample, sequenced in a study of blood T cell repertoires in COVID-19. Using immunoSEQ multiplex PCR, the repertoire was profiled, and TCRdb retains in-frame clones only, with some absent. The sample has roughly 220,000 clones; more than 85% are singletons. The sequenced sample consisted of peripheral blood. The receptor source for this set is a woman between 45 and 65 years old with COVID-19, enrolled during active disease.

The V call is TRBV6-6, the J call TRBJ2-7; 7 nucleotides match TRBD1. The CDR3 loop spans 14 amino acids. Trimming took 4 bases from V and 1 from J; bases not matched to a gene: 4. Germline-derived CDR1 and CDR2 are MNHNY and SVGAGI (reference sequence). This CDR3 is CASSSRQGSYEQYF. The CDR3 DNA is TGTGCCAGCAGTTCCCGACAGGGATCCTACGAGCAGTACTTC.

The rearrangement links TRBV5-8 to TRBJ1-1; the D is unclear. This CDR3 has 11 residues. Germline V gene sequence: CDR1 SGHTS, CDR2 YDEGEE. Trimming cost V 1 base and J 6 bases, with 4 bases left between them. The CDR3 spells CASSLIAEAFF. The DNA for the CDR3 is TGTGCCAGCAGCTTGATCGCTGAAGCTTTCTTT.

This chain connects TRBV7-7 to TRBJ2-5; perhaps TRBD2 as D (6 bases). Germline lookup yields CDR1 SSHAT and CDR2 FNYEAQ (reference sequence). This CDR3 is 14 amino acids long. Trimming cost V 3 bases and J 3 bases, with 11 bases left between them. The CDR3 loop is CASSLEGRKETQYF. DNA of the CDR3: TGTGCCAGCAGCTTGGAGGGGCGTAAAGAGACCCAGTACTTC.

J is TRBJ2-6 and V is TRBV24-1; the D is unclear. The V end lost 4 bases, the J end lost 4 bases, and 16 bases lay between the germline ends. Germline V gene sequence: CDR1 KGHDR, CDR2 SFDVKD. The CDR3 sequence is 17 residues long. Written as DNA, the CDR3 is TGTGCCACCAGTGACCAGACTGACCTCTGGGGGGCCAACGTCCTGACTTTC. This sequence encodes CATSDQTDLWGANVLTF.

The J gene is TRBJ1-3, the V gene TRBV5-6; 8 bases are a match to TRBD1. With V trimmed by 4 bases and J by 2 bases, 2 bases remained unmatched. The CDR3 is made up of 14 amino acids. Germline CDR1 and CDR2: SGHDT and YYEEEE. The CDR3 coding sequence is TGTGCCAGCAGCATACAGGGGGCTGGAAACACCATATATTTT. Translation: CASSIQGAGNTIYF.

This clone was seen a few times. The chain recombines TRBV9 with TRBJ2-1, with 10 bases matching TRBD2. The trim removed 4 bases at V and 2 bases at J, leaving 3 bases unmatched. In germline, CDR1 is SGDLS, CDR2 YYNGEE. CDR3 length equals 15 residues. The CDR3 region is CASSTSGGAYNEQFF. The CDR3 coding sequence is TGTGCCAGCAGCACAAGCGGGGGGGCCTACAATGAGCAGTTCTTC.

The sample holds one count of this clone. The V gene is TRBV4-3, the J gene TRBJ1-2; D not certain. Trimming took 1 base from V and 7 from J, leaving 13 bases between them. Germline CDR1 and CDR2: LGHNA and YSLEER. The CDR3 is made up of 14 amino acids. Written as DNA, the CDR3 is TGCGCCAGCAGCCAAGGGGAGGTAGGCAGTGGCTACACCTTC. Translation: CASSQGEVGSGYTF.

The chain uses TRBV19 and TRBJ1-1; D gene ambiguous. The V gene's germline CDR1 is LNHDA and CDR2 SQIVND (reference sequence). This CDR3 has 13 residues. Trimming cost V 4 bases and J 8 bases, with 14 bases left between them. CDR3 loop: CASSNLRRVEAFF. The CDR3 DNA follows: TGTGCCAGTAGTAACCTTCGACGGGTAGAAGCTTTCTTT.

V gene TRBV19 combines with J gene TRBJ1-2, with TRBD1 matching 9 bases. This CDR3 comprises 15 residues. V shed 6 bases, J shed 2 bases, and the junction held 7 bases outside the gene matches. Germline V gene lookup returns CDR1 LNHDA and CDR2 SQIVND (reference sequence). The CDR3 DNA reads TGTGCCAGTAGAGGGACAGGGATTTCAAACTATGGCTACACCTTC. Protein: CASRGTGISNYGYTF.

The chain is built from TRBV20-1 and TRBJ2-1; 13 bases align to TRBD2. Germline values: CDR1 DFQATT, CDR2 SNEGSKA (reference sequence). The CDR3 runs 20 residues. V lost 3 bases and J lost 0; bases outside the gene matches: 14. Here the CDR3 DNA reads TGCAGTGCTAGTCCAACTGAAGGACTAGCGGGGGCCTCCTCCTACAATGAGCAGTTCTTC. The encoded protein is CSASPTEGLAGASSYNEQFF.

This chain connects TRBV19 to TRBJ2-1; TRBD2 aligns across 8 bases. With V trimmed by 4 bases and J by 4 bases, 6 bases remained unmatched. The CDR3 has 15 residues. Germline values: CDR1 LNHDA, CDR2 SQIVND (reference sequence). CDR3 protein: CASSTAGGHYNEQFF. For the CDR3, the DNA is TGTGCCAGTAGTACTGCGGGGGGCCATTACAATGAGCAGTTCTTC.

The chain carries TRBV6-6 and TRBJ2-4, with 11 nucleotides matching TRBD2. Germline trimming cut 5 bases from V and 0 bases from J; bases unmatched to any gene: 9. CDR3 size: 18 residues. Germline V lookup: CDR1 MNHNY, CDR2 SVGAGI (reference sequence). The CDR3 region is CASSPGLADLLAKNIQYF. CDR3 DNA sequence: TGTGCCAGCAGTCCGGGACTAGCGGATCTCCTAGCCAAAAACATTCAGTACTTC.

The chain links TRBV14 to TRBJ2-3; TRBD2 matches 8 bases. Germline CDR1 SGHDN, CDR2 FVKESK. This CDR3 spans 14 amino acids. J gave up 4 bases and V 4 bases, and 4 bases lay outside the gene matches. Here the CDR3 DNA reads TGTGCCAGCAGCCGACGGGGGGGCTCAGATACGCAGTATTTT. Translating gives CASSRRGGSDTQYF.

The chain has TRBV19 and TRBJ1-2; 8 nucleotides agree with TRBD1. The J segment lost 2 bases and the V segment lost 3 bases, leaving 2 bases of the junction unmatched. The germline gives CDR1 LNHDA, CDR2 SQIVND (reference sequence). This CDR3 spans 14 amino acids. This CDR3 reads CASSMGTGNYGYTF. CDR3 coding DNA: TGTGCCAGTAGTATGGGGACAGGCAACTATGGCTACACCTTC. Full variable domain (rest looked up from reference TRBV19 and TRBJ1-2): DGGITQSPKYLFRKEGQNVTLSCEQNLNHDAMYWYRQDPGQGLRLIYYSQIVNDFQKGDIAEGYSVSREKKESFPLTVTSAQKNPTAFYLCASSMGTGNYGYTFGSGTRLTVV.

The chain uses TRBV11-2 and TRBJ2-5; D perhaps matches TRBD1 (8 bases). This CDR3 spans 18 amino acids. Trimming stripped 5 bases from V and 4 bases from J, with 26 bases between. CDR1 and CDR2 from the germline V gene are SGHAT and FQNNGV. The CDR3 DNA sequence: TGTGCCAGCAGCCCTCTGCCCGGACAGGGAGGGATGGGAGAGACCCAGTACTTC. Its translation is CASSPLPGQGGMGETQYF.

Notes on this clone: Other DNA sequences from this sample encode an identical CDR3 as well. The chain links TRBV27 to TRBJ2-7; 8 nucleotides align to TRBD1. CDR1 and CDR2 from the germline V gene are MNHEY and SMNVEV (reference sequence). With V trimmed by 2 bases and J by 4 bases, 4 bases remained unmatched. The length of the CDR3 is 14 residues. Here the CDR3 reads CASSLQGASYEQYF. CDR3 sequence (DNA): TGTGCCAGCAGTTTACAGGGGGCATCGTACGAGCAGTACTTC.

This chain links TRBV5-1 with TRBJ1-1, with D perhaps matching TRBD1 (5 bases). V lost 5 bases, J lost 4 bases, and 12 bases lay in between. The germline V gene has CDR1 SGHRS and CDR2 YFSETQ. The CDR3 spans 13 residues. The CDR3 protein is CASSPDKITEAFF. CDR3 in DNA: TGCGCCAGCAGTCCGGACAAAATCACTGAAGCTTTCTTT.

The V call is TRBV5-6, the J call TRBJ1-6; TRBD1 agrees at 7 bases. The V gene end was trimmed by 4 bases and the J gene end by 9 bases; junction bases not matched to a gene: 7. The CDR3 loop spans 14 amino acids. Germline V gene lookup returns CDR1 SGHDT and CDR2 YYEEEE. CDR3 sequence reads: CASSRDSLVSPLHF. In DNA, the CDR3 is TGTGCCAGCAGCCGGGACAGCTTGGTTTCACCCCTCCACTTT.